These 20 T cell receptor beta chains came from one sample sequenced in a study of CXCR3-negative and CXCR3-positive naive CD8 T cells. Their target antigens are unknown. In preparing the TRB cDNA libraries, 5' RACE with UMI labels was used. TCRdb re-called the 5' RACE reads and catalogs CDR3 proteins one per entry, DNA excluded. This repertoire comprises around 66,000 distinct CDR3 sequences; its ten largest clones make up around 4.9%. Overall study results and limits: When CXCR3-positive naive cells were set against CXCR3-negative naive cells, the former had more hydrophobic TRB CDR3s.

The sample was naive CXCR3+ CD8+ T cells from blood. Subset noted: CD45RO-CCR7+CD27+CD95- naive CD8+ T cells expressing CXCR3 (TNR3+). These receptors were taken from a human donor in good health. Some clones in this sample may be carry-over from other donors' samples.

The rearrangement links TRBV19 to TRBJ2-7; there is no DNA to check the TCRdb D call of TRBD2. The CDR3 runs to 13 residues. CDR1 is LNHDA and CDR2 is SQIVND in the germline V gene (reference sequence). The CDR3 loop reads CASNEGLPYEQYF.

The chain couples TRBV29-1 to TRBJ1-6; as DNA is missing, the TRBD1 call by TCRdb cannot be tested. CDR3 size: 19 residues. The germline gives CDR1 SQVTM, CDR2 ANQGSEA. CDR3 region: CSVEAASPGDDRGNSPLHF.

The chain recombines TRBV7-9 with TRBJ2-5; absent DNA, TCRdb's TRBD2 call cannot be checked. This CDR3 spans 16 amino acids. Germline lookup yields CDR1 SEHNR and CDR2 FQNEAQ (reference sequence). The chain's CDR3 is CASSSPLAGVKETQYF.

This rearrangement joins TRBV29-1 to TRBJ2-7; TCRdb returns TRBD2, unconfirmable since there is no DNA. The germline CDR1 and CDR2 sequences are SQVTM and ANQGSEA. This CDR3 region has 12 residues. Here the CDR3 reads CSVEAGGWEQYF.

V is TRBV9 and J is TRBJ1-2; TCRdb returns TRBD1, unconfirmable since there is no DNA. Germline V gene lookup returns CDR1 SGDLS and CDR2 YYNGEE. The CDR3 is 15 residues long. CDR3 protein: CASSAPGQANYGYTF. The complete variable domain, with remaining parts taken from reference TRBV9 and TRBJ1-2, reads DSGVTQTPKHLITATGQRVTLRCSPRSGDLSVYWYQQSLDQGLQFLIQYYNGEERAKGNILERFSAQQFPDLHSELNLSSLELGDSALYFCASSAPGQANYGYTFGSGTRLTVV.

The V call is TRBV7-3, the J call TRBJ2-3. Looked up from germline, CDR1 is SGHTA and CDR2 is FQGTGA. CDR3 size: 12 residues. The CDR3 region is CASSTFGDTQYF.

The chain joins TRBV7-6 to TRBJ1-1; TCRdb names TRBD1, which stays unverified in the absence of DNA. In germline, CDR1 is SGHVS, CDR2 FNYEAQ. The CDR3 spans 13 residues. CDR3 region: CASSLSGGTEAFF.

This sequence joins TRBV29-1 and TRBJ2-3. The V gene's germline CDR1 is SQVTM and CDR2 ANQGSEA. The CDR3 extends over 13 amino acids. The CDR3 region is CSTELTSTDTQYF.

This chain joins TRBV7-9 and TRBJ2-5; TCRdb outputs TRBD2, but without DNA this stays unchecked. CDR3 length equals 15 residues. Germline CDR1 is SEHNR and CDR2 is FQNEAQ (reference sequence). CDR3 loop: CASSSDTSVQETQYF.

The chain recombines TRBV7-9 with TRBJ2-5; without DNA, the TCRdb call of TRBD1 cannot be checked. CDR1 and CDR2 (germline): SEHNR, FQNEAQ (reference sequence). This CDR3 has 14 amino acids. CDR3 amino acids: CASNPRTGQETQYF.

This chain links TRBV6-5 with TRBJ1-5; TCRdb lists TRBD1, though no DNA is available to test this call. The CDR3 covers 20 residues. Germline CDR1 reads MNHEY; CDR2 reads SVGAGI. The CDR3 region is CASSFTRLDRDLYSNQPQHF.

The chain carries TRBV6-6 and TRBJ2-3; TCRdb names TRBD2, which stays unverified in the absence of DNA. Looked up from germline, CDR1 is MNHNY and CDR2 is SVGAGI (reference sequence). CDR3 length equals 16 residues. CDR3 in amino acids: CASSSYLGRDTDTQYF.

The CDR3 sequence is CASSEPGTEYNEQFF. V gene TRBV25-1 combines with J gene TRBJ2-1; no DNA is available, so the TRBD1 call from TCRdb remains unchecked. CDR1 and CDR2 from the germline V gene are MGHDK and SYGVNS. CDR3 size: 15 residues.

J is TRBJ2-7 and V is TRBV29-1; TCRdb proposes TRBD1, but this gene call is untestable without DNA. The germline CDR1 and CDR2 sequences are SQVTM and ANQGSEA. This CDR3 region has 15 residues. The chain's CDR3 is CSVGDPGTATYEQYF.

The chain's CDR3 is CSVAGTGIVYEQFF. The gene calls are TRBV29-1 and TRBJ2-1; TCRdb lists TRBD1, though no DNA is available to test this call. Per germline, CDR1 SQVTM and CDR2 ANQGSEA. The CDR3 contains 14 residues.

This rearrangement joins TRBV29-1 to TRBJ2-7; TCRdb's D call, TRBD1, is unchecked because there is no DNA. The CDR3 is 13 residues long. Germline CDR1 and CDR2: SQVTM and ANQGSEA. The CDR3 spells CSVAQGKTYEQYF.

This chain connects TRBV10-3 to TRBJ2-2; as DNA is missing, the TRBD1 call by TCRdb cannot be tested. CDR3 length: 13 amino acids. Germline loops: CDR1 ENHRY, CDR2 SYGVKD. The CDR3 sequence: CAISGGGTGELFF.

This rearrangement joins TRBV3-1 to TRBJ2-3; TCRdb's D call of TRBD1 is untestable without DNA. CDR1 is LGHDT and CDR2 is YNNKEL in the germline V gene (reference sequence). The length of the CDR3 is 17 residues. The CDR3 sequence is CASRGTGGAGSTDTQYF.

This chain joins TRBV19 and TRBJ2-2; TCRdb's D call of TRBD1 is untestable without DNA. Germline CDR1 LNHDA, CDR2 SQIVND (reference sequence). The CDR3 runs 15 residues. CDR3 protein: CASRGYGPTPGELFF.

The J gene is TRBJ2-7, the V gene TRBV29-1; TCRdb reports TRBD1, a call that lacks DNA to check it against. This CDR3 is built from 15 residues. Looked up from germline, CDR1 is SQVTM and CDR2 is ANQGSEA. The CDR3 spells CSVEQTGSRPYGQYF.